This is a list of T cell receptor beta chains from one sample in a study of identical twins. TCRdb re-derived calls from the 5' RACE reads in MiXCR, one entry per CDR3 protein. The repertoire holds 550,000 to 800,000 distinct CDR3 sequences, with roughly 7.1% as singletons. These data were also filed under a second study, of yellow fever vaccine responses in identical twins.

The sequencing input was PBMCs. The receptors come from a woman aged 18-30 years in good health. The CDR3 runs from the conserved cysteine through the conserved F or W. Fields, in order: D gene, J gene, clone size, V gene, CDR3 DNA, CDR3 protein. A D gene is named only where the DNA matches it firmly. Not all rows give a size; the values are once, few, many and, for expanded clones, a class.

d_call: NA
j_call: TRBJ2-2
clone_size: NA
v_call: TRBV29-1
cdr3_nt: TGCAGCGTCGCCCGGCTAGAGAACACCGGGGAGCTGTTTTTT
cdr3_aa: CSVARLENTGELFF

d_call: TRBD1
j_call: TRBJ1-1
clone_size: few
v_call: TRBV2
cdr3_nt: TGTGCCAGCAGTGTGGACAGGGACACTGAAGCTTTCTTT
cdr3_aa: CASSVDRDTEAFF

d_call: NA
j_call: TRBJ1-4
clone_size: many
v_call: TRBV7-8
cdr3_nt: TGTGCCAGCATCCCCCTGGGGTGGGGTTCCGAAAAACTGTTTTTT
cdr3_aa: CASIPLGWGSEKLFF

d_call: TRBD1
j_call: TRBJ1-2
clone_size: few
v_call: TRBV12-3/TRBV12-4
cdr3_nt: TGTGCCAGCAGCCGCGGGACAGGGGGGGCCCACCCGTTC
cdr3_aa: CASSRGTGGAHPF

d_call: NA
j_call: TRBJ1-1
clone_size: many
v_call: TRBV15
cdr3_nt: TGTGCCACCAGCCAATTCAACACTGAAGCTTTCTTT
cdr3_aa: CATSQFNTEAFF

d_call: NA
j_call: TRBJ2-1
clone_size: many
v_call: TRBV5-6
cdr3_nt: TGTGCCAGCAGCTTGGATGGGGGAACTTACAATGAGCAGTTCTTC
cdr3_aa: CASSLDGGTYNEQFF

d_call: NA
j_call: TRBJ2-7
clone_size: few
v_call: TRBV11-3
cdr3_nt: TGTGCCAGCAGCTTAGGGCAGGGTGACGAGCAGTACTTC
cdr3_aa: CASSLGQGDEQYF

d_call: NA
j_call: TRBJ2-1
clone_size: few
v_call: TRBV20-1
cdr3_nt: TGCAGTGCTAGAGATTTGCTTCGGGAGTATGACCATGAGCAGTTCTTC
cdr3_aa: CSARDLLREYDHEQFF

d_call: NA
j_call: TRBJ2-2
clone_size: many
v_call: TRBV10-3
cdr3_nt: TGTGCCATCAAGTTCACGGGGTCGAACACCGGGGAGCTGTTTTTT
cdr3_aa: CAIKFTGSNTGELFF

d_call: TRBD1
j_call: TRBJ1-2
clone_size: few
v_call: TRBV11-2
cdr3_nt: TGTGCCAGCATCCGGGGGGGACAGGGAGGATTAGGCTATGGCTACACCTTC
cdr3_aa: CASIRGGQGGLGYGYTF

d_call: NA
j_call: TRBJ1-1
clone_size: few
v_call: TRBV12-3/TRBV12-4
cdr3_nt: TGTGCCACGGTTAAGAACACTGAAGCTTTCTTT
cdr3_aa: CATVKNTEAFF